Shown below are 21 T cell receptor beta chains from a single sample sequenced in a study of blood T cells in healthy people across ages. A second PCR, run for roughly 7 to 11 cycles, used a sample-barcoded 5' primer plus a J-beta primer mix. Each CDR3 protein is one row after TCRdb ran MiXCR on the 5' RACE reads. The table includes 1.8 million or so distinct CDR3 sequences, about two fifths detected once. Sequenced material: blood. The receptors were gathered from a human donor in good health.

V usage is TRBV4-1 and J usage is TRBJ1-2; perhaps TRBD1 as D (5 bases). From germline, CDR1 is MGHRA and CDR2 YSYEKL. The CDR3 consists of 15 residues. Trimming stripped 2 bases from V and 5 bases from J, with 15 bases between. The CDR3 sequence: CASSQPTRGRYGYTF. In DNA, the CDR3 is TGCGCCAGCAGCCAACCAACACGGGGGAGGTATGGCTACACCTTC.

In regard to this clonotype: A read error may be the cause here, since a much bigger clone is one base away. CDR3 in DNA: TGTGCCGGCAGCGTAGAGGTCTGGAACAATGAGCAGTTCTTC. It yields the protein CAGSVEVWNNEQFF. This rearrangement joins TRBV9 to TRBJ2-1; the D is unclear. This CDR3 has 14 amino acids. In germline, CDR1 is SGDLS, CDR2 YYNGEE.

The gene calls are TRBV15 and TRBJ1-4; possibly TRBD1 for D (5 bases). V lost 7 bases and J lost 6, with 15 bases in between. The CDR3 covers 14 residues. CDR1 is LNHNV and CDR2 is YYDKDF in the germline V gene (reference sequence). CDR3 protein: CATKYRPYDEKLFF. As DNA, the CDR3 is TGTGCCACCAAATACAGGCCGTACGATGAAAAACTGTTTTTT.

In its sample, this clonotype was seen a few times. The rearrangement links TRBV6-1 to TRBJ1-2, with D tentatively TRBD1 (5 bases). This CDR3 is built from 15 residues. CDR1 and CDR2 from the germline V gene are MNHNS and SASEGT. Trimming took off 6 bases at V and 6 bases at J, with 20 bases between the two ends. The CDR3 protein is CASRRGQGFGHGYTF. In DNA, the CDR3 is TGTGCCAGCAGGAGGGGTCAGGGTTTTGGACATGGCTACACCTTC.

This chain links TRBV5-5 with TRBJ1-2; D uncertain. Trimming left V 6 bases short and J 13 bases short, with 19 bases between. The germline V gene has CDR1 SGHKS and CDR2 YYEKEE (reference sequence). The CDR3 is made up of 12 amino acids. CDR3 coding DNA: TGTGCCAGCAACCACGATTATGGTGCCTCCACCTTC. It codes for CASNHDYGASTF.

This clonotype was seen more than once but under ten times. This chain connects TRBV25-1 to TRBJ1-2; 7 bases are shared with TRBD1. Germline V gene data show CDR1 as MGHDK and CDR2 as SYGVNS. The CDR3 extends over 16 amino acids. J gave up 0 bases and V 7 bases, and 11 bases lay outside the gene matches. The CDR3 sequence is CASMARGTDTNYGYTF. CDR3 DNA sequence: TGTGCCAGCATGGCCCGGGGGACAGACACTAACTATGGCTACACCTTC.

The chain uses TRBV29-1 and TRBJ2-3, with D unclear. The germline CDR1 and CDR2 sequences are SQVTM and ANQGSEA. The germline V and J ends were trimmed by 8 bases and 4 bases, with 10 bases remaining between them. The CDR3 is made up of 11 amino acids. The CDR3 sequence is CSIPYADTQYF. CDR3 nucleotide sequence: TGCAGCATCCCCTACGCAGATACGCAGTATTTT.

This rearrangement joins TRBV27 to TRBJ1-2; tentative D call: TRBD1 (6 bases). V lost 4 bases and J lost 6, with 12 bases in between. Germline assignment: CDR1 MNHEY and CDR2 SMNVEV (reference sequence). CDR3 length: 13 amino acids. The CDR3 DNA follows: TGTGCCAGCAGTTACGCAGGGACAAATGGCTACACCTTC. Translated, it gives CASSYAGTNGYTF.

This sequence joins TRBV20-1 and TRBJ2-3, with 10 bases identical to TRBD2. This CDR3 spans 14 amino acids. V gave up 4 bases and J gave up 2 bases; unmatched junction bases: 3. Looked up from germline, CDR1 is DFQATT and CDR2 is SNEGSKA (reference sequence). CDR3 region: CSAIAGGNTDTQYF. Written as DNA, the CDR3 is TGCAGTGCTATAGCGGGGGGAAACACAGATACGCAGTATTTT.

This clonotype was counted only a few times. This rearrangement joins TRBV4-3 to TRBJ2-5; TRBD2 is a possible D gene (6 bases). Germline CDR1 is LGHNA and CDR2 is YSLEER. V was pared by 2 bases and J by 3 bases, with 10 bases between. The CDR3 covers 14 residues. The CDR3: CASSQIPGEETQYF. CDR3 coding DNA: TGCGCCAGCAGCCAAATACCGGGGGAAGAGACCCAGTACTTC.

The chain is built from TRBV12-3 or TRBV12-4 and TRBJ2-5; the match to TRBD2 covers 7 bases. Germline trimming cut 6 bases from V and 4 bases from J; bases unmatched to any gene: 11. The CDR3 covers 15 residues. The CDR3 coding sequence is TGTGCCAGCAGGGATCGACTAGCTACGACAGAGACCCAGTACTTC. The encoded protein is CASRDRLATTETQYF.

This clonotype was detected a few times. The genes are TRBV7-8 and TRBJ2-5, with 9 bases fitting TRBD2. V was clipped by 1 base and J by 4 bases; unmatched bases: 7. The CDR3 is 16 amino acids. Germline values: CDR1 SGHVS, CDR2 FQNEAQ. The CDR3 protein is CASSLEGTSPGETQYF. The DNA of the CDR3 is TGTGCCAGCAGCTTAGAGGGGACTAGCCCAGGAGAGACCCAGTACTTC.

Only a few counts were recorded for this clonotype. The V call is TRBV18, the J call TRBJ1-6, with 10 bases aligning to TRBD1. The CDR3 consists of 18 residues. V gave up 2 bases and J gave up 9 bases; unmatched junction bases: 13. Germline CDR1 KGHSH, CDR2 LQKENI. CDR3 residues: CASSPSVFGTGDLSPLHF. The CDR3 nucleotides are TGTGCCAGCTCACCATCAGTTTTTGGGACAGGGGACCTTTCACCCCTCCACTTT. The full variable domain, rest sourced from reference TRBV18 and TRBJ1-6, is NAGVMQNPRHLVRRRGQEARLRCSPMKGHSHVYWYRQLPEEGLKFMVYLQKENIIDESGMPKERFSAEFPKEGPSILRIQQVVRGDSAAYFCASSPSVFGTGDLSPLHFGNGTRLTVT.

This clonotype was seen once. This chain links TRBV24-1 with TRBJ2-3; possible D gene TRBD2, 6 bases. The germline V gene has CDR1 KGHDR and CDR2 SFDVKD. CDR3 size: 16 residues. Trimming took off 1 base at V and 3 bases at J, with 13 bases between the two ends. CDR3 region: CATSDFHGTSTDTQYF. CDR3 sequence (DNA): TGTGCCACCAGTGATTTCCACGGGACTTCGACAGATACGCAGTATTTT.

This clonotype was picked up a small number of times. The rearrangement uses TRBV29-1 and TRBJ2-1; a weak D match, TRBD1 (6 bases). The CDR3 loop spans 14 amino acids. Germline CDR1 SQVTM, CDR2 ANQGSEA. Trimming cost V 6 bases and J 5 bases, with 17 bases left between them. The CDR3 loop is CSVITGTLNNEQFF. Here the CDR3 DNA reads TGCAGCGTGATAACCGGGACACTGAACAATGAGCAGTTCTTC.

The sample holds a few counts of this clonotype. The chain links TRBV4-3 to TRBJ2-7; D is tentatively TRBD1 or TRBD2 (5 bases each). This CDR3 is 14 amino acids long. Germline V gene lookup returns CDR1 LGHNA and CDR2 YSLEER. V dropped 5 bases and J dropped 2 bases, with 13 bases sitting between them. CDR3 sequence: CASSDGTAAYEQYF. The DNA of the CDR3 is TGCGCCAGCAGCGACGGGACGGCCGCCTACGAGCAGTACTTC.

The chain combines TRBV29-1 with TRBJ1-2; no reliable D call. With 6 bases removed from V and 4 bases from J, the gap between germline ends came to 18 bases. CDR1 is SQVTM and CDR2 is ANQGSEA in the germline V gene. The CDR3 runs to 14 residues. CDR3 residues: CSVSKGSSSYGYTF. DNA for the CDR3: TGCAGCGTCTCGAAAGGGAGCTCAAGCTATGGCTACACCTTC.

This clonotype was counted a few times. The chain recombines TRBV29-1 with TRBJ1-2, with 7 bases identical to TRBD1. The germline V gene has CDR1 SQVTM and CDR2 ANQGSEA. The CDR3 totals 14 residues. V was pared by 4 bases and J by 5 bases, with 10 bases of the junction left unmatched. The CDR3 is CSVGAPGTAYGYTF. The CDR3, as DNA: TGCAGCGTTGGTGCACCTGGGACAGCTTATGGCTACACCTTC.

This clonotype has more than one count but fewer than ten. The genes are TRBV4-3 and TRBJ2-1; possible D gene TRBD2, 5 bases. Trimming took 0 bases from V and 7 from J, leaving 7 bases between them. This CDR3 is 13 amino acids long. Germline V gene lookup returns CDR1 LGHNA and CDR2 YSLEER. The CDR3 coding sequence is TGCGCCAGCAGCCAAGAGGGAGAAAATGAGCAGTTCTTC. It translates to CASSQEGENEQFF.

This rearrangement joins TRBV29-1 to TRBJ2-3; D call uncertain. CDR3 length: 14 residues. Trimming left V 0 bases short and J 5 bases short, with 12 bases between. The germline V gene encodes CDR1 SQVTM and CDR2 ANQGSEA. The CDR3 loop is CSVEDGRARDTQYF. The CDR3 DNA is TGCAGCGTTGAAGATGGAAGGGCACGAGATACGCAGTATTTT.

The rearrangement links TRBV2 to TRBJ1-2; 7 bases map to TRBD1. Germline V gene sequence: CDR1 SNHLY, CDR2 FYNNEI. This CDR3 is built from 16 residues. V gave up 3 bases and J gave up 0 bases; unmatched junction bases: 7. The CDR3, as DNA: TGTGCCAGCAGTGAGAGGGGCGGGACAGCTAACTATGGCTACACCTTC. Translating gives CASSERGGTANYGYTF.